This T cell receptor (beta chain) originates from a study of blood T cell repertoires in COVID-19. Enrolment of Seattle patients took place during active infection, and they were followed longitudinally. CDR3 length: 14 amino acids. Trimming shortened V by 6 bases and J by 0 bases, and 11 bases separated the two germline ends. Looked up from germline, CDR1 is SGHAT and CDR2 is FQDESV (reference sequence). Sequencing was performed with immunoSEQ multiplex PCR; in TCRdb, only in-frame clones are kept and a portion is missing. The repertoire holds 400,000 to 450,000 clones, roughly 90% seen once, with about 1.4% in the top ten.

Sequencing input: peripheral blood. This chain uses TRBV11-1 with TRBJ1-1; possibly TRBD1 for D (5 bases). This TCR was recovered from a woman between 35 and 50 years old with COVID-19, enrolled during active disease. This CDR3 is CASRYRQMNTEAFF. The CDR3 DNA follows: TGTGCCAGCAGGTACCGACAGATGAACACTGAAGCTTTCTTT.